This T cell receptor beta chain was found in a study of cytomegalovirus exposure and HLA in healthy donors (dated by TCRdb to the late 2010s). About the investigation overall: The 666 repertoires of the first cohort and the roughly 110 validation repertoires were produced on the same platform, according to a later analysis. The study aimed to test whether signatures of past pathogen exposure could be identified by cataloging public T cell receptors. A separate validation cohort of roughly 120 different subjects was used in addition to the roughly 720-subject first cohort. The study combined high-throughput TCR immunosequencing, statistical association of individual TCRs with disease status, and machine learning to predict cytomegalovirus infection status.

Library method: the immunoSEQ multiplex PCR assay. The study's own analysis went as follows. To diagnose cytomegalovirus status from the catalog of TCR beta chain sequences, a statistical classification framework was built. TCRdb limited this immuneACCESS table to in-frame rearrangements with V and J called. A share of clones is missing; checked studies link under half to unresolved V genes, and the rest is unexplained. V and J calls and clone size are given by that table; D and trimming were obtained from the DNA. The sample table contains 97,000 or so clones; only one count was recorded for roughly 87% of them. Roughly 3.8% of the sample is held by the ten biggest clonotypes. Results the study describes overall, beyond this receptor: In both the original and validation cohorts, the classifier was reported to diagnose cytomegalovirus status with high specificity and sensitivity. The authors suggested that the approach could potentially be extended to other disease states and immunological phenotypes. Subsequent analysis determined that TCRs grouped into clusters in the first cohort also showed a tendency toward co-occurrence across the approximately 120 validation repertoires, and roughly 94% of cluster scores exceeded 0. The validation cohort had no HLA typing available for a later analysis, so co-occurrence within that cohort was assessed over all 120 or so repertoires. A few of the identified cytomegalovirus-associated TCR beta chains were confirmed in vitro to be specific for cytomegalovirus antigens. Most TCR sequences were observed very rarely across donors, whereas some public TCRs were present in many individuals. A total of around 150 TCR beta chains were listed by the study as associated with cytomegalovirus.

Inclusive of the bounding cysteine and phenylalanine, the CDR3 is 13 residues long. The sequence is cut down to CDR3 DNA, 39 bases in frame from base 1. From the germline V gene, CDR1 is SQVTM and CDR2 is ANQGSEA. Unmatched junction bases come to 7, with V trimmed by 7 bases and J by 4 bases. On this clone itself: What this receptor recognizes is not known. The record has no base qualities; no much larger clone is one base away.

The donors belonged to the validation cohort of approximately 130 subjects, which was separate from the approximately 700-subject first cohort. This sequence originates from a woman in her twenties or thirties in good health and CMV-seronegative. Recombination connected TRBV29-1 to TRBJ2-5; 9 central nucleotides agree with TRBD1. The sample taken for sequencing was PBMCs. The CDR3 in this case is CSAIPGQGETQYF. The DNA sequence is given as TGCAGCGCAATACCGGGACAGGGAGAGACCCAGTACTTC.